This T cell receptor (beta chain) was recovered during a study of cytomegalovirus exposure and HLA in healthy donors. V trimming: 6 bases; J trimming: 4 bases; junction bases outside the gene matches: 6. The CDR3 is 14 residues long. Germline values: CDR1 SGHVS, CDR2 FQNEAQ. Among the approximately 110 subjects of the validation cohort, separate from the roughly 700-subject first cohort, were the donors. This clone has a single count. Assay used: immunoSEQ multiplex PCR; TCRdb lists only in-frame clones, some missing. The sample lists roughly 65,000 clones; roughly nine tenths were seen once. Sequenced input: PBMCs. The chain is built from TRBV7-8 and TRBJ1-2; 9 bases map to TRBD1. This TCR was sampled from a man aged 18 to 30 in good health and CMV-seronegative. CDR3 DNA sequence: TGTGCCAGCAGACAACCGGGACAGGGCTATGGCTACACCTTC. Protein sequence: CASRQPGQGYGYTF.